This T cell receptor (beta chain) originates from a study of blood T cells in healthy people across ages. The donors, aged about 6 to 100, were healthy Caucasians from Russia. This clonotype showed up just a few times. The second PCR ran about 6 to 12 cycles with a sample-barcoded 5' primer and J-beta primers. MiXCR was run by TCRdb on the 5' RACE reads, yielding one entry per CDR3 protein. The sample records 1.5 million to 2 million distinct CDR3 sequences, about 31% being singletons. The material sequenced was blood. The receptor was derived from a woman aged 30 to 39 in good health.

The CDR3 protein is CASSLTGLAWSNQPQHF. CDR3 DNA: TGTGCCAGCAGCCTGACGGGGTTGGCCTGGAGCAATCAGCCCCAGCATTTT. The rearrangement joins TRBV6-1 to TRBJ1-5; D is uncertain. This CDR3 has 17 residues. Germline CDR1 and CDR2: MNHNS and SASEGT. The ends were cut back, 6 bases at V and 1 base at J, with 19 bases in the middle.